Given below is one T cell receptor beta chain in context. Expressed TCRB transcripts were sequenced because the isolated RNA had all been reverse transcribed beforehand. The method was immunoSEQ multiplex PCR; TCRdb's version includes in-frame clones alone and lacks a portion of them. The sample contains tens of thousands of clones, about 72% of which appear only once. Germline V lookup: CDR1 KGHSH, CDR2 LQKENI. The CDR3 is 15 amino acids. Trimming took 3 bases from V and 6 from J; bases not matched to a gene: 7. These data belong to a study of beta chain features in type 1 diabetes. The single heparinised draw taken from each donor contained 90 to 150 mL of blood on average.

The source of this sequence is a woman in her thirties or forties in good health. The gene calls are TRBV18 and TRBJ2-3; 9 bases align to TRBD1. The sequenced material came from Tregs from blood. The CDR3 protein is CASSPGTGTSDTQYF. The CDR3 bases are TGTGCCAGCTCACCCGGGACAGGGACGTCGGATACGCAGTATTTT.